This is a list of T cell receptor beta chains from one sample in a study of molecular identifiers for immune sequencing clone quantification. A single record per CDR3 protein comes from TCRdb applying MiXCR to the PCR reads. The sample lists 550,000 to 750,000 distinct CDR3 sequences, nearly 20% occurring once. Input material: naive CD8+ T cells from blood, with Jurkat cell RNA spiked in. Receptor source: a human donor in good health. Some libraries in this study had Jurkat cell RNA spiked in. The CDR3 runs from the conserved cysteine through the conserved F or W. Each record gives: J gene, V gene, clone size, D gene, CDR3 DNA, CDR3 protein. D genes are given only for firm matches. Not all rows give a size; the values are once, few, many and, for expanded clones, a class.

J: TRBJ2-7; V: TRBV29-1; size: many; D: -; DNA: TGCAGCGTTGAAATCGGCAGTACCTACGAGCAGTACTTC; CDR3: CSVEIGSTYEQYF
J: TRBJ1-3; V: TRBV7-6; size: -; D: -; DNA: TGTGCCAGCAGCTTCCAGGGATTTGGTGGAAACACCATATATTTT; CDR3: CASSFQGFGGNTIYF
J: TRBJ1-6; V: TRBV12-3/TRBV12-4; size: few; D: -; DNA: TGTGCCAGCAGTTCGCCGGGAACCAATTCACCCCTCCACTTT; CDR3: CASSSPGTNSPLHF
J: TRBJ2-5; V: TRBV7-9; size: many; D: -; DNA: TGTGCCAGCAGCCTATGGCCAGAGACCCAGTACTTC; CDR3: CASSLWPETQYF
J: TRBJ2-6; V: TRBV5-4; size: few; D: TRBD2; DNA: TGTGCCAGCAGCCTGACTAGCGGGAGCACTGGGGCCAACGTCCTGACTTTC; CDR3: CASSLTSGSTGANVLTF
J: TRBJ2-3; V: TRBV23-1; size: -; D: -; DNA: TGCGCCAGCAGTCAGTCGGAAACGAGGGCAGATACGCAGTATTTT; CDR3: CASSQSETRADTQYF
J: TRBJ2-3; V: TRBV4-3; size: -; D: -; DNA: TGCGCCAGCAGCCAAGAGAGCGGTAGCGGAGATACGCAGTATTTT; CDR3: CASSQESGSGDTQYF
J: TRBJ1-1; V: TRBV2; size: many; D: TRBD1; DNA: TGTGCCAGCAGTGAAGGGGACAGGGGGAACACTGAAGCTTTCTTT; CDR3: CASSEGDRGNTEAFF
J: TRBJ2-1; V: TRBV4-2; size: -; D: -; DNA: TGTGCCAGCAGCCATCCCCTTGTAGAGAACTCCTACAATGCGCAGTTCTTC; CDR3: CASSHPLVENSYNAQFF
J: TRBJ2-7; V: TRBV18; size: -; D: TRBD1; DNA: TGTGCCAGCTCACCGGGGACAGTCTACGACGAGCAGTACTTC; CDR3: CASSPGTVYDEQYF
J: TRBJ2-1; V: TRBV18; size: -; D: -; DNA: TGTGCCAGCCCACCACGGGCAGGGGAGTCCAATGAGCAGTTCTTC; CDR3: CASPPRAGESNEQFF
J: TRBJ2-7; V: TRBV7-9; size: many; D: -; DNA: TGTGCCAGCAGCTCCGAGAGGTATAACACTTACGAGCAGTACTTC; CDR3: CASSSERYNTYEQYF
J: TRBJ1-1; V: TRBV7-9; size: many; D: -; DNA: TGTGCCAGCAGCTTCCCAGGACAGCCGAACACTGAAGCTTTCTTT; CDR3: CASSFPGQPNTEAFF
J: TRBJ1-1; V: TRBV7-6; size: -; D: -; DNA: TGTGCCAGCAGCCCCCTGGGGGGCGGAGGCACTAAAGCTTTCTTT; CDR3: CASSPLGGGGTKAFF
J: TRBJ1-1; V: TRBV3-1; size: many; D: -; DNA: TGTGCCAGCAGCCAAACCTCCGTTCGGGGTATCACTGAAGCTTTCTTT; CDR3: CASSQTSVRGITEAFF
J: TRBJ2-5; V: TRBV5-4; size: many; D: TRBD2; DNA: TGTGCCAGCAGCTTGGGAACGGGGGGGCCCATGGTCCAGTACTTC; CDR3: CASSLGTGGPMVQYF
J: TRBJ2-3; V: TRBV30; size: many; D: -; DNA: TGTGCCTGGAGTGGACGGGCAGATACGCAGTATTTT; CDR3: CAWSGRADTQYF
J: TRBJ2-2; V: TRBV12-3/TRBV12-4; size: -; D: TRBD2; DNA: TGTGCCAGCAGTTCCCTCGGGGGGACGGCCGGGGAGCTGTTTTTT; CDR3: CASSSLGGTAGELFF
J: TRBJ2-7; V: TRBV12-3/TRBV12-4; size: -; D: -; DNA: TGTGCCAGCAGCCCACGGGGGGCGGACGAGCAGTACTTC; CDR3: CASSPRGADEQYF
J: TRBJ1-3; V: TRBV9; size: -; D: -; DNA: TGTGCCAGCGGCGGGTTGAACTCTGGAAACACCATATATTTT; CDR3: CASGGLNSGNTIYF
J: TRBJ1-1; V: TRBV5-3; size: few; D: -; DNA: TGTGCCAGCAGCTTGCTTTTAGGGAACACTGAAGCTTTCTTT; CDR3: CASSLLLGNTEAFF
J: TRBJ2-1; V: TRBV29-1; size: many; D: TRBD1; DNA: TGCAGCGTTGAGACAGGACAGGGCACTATCCGGGTCTCCTACAATGAGCAGTTCTTC; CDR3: CSVETGQGTIRVSYNEQFF
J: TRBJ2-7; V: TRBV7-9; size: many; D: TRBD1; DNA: TGTGCCAGCAGCCTAGACCGACAGGGGAGCTACGAGCAGTACTTC; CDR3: CASSLDRQGSYEQYF
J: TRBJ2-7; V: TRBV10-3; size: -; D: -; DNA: TGTGCCATCAGTGGAGGGGACGAACGGCCAATCTACGAGCAGTACTTC; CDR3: CAISGGDERPIYEQYF
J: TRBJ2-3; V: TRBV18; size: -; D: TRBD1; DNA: TGTGCCAGCTCACTACAAGGGGGCCGGACAGATACGCAGTATTTT; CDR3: CASSLQGGRTDTQYF
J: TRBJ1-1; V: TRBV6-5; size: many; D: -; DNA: TGTGCCAGCAGTTACGGAAGATCGAACACTGAAGCTTTCTTT; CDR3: CASSYGRSNTEAFF
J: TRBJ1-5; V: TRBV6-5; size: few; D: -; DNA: TGTGCCAGCAGCCACCGGCCCCCACAGAATAGCAATCAGCCCCAGCATTTT; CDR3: CASSHRPPQNSNQPQHF
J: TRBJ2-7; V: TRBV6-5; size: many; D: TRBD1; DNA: TGTGCCAGCAACAACATGGGACAGGGGTACGAGCAGTACTTC; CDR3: CASNNMGQGYEQYF
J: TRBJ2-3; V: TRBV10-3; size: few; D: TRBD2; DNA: TGTGCCATCAGTGAGTGGCACCTAGCGGGGGCACCCACAGATACGCAGTATTTT; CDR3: CAISEWHLAGAPTDTQYF
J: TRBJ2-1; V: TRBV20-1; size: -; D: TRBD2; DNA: TGCAGTCTCAAGACTAGCGGGAGTTCGGATGAGCAGTTCTTC; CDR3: CSLKTSGSSDEQFF
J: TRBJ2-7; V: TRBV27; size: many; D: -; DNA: TGTGCCAGCAGTCCAGGGACCCAATTGAGCGAGCAGTACTTC; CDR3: CASSPGTQLSEQYF
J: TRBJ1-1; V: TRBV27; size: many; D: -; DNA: TGTGCCACCAACCCCAGGGGCCCCGGGGGGCCGAGTATCGAAGCTTTCTTT; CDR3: CATNPRGPGGPSIEAFF
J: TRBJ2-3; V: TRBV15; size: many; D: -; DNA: TGTGCCACCAGCAGAGCCTCACAATTGACAGATACGCAGTATTTT; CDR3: CATSRASQLTDTQYF
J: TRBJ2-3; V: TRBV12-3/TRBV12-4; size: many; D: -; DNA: TGTGCCAGCGGATGGCGAGCGGATACGCAGTATTTT; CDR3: CASGWRADTQYF
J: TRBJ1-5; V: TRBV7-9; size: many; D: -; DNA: TGTGCCAGCAGCTTAGCGGGCGATCAGCCCCAGCATTTT; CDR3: CASSLAGDQPQHF
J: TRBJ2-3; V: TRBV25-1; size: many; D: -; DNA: TGTGCCAGCAGTGAGGACAGATACACAGATACGCAGTATTTT; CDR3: CASSEDRYTDTQYF
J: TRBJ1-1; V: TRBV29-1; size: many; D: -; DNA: TGCAGCGTTGTGGGACTGAAAAGGAACACTGAAGCTTTCTTT; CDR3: CSVVGLKRNTEAFF
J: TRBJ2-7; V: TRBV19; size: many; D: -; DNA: TGTGCCAGTAGCTATCCAGGACAGATCGACGAGCAGTACTTC; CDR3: CASSYPGQIDEQYF
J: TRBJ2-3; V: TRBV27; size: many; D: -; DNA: TGTGCCAGCAGTTTAGCGGTGGGCCCCACAGATACGCAGTATTTT; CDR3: CASSLAVGPTDTQYF
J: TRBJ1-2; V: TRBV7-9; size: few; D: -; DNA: TGTGCCAGCAGCTCCGCTGATGGGGGTAGGGATGGCTACACCTTC; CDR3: CASSSADGGRDGYTF
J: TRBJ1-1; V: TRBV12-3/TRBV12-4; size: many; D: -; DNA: TGTGCCAGCATTCCCGGGGGTCACACTGAAGCTTTCTTT; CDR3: CASIPGGHTEAFF
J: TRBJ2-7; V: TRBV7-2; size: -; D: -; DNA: TGTGCCGGCAGCCCTATCGGAGGGAGGAGATACTTC; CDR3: CAGSPIGGRRYF
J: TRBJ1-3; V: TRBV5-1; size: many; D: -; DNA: TGCGCCAGCAGCGAAGGGAGCTCTGGAAACACCATATATTTT; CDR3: CASSEGSSGNTIYF